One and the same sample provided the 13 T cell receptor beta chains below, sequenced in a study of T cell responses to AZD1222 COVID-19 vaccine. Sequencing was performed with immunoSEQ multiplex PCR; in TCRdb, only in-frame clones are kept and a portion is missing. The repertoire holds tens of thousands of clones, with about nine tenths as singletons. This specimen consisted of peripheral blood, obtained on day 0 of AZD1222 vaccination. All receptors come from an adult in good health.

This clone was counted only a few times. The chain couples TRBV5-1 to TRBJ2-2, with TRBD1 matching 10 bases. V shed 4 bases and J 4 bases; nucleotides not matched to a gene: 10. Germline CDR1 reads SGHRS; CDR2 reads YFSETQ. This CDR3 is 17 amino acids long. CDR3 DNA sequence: TGCGCCAGCAGCCTAACTACGACAGGGGGCAGCACCGGGGAGCTGTTTTTT. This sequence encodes CASSLTTTGGSTGELFF.

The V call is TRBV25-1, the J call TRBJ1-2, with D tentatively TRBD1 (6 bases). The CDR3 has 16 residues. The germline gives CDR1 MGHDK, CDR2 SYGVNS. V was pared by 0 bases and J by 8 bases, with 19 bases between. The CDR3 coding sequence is TGTGCCAGCAGTGAATATCAACTACAGGGACTAGTGGGCTACACCTTC. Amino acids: CASSEYQLQGLVGYTF.

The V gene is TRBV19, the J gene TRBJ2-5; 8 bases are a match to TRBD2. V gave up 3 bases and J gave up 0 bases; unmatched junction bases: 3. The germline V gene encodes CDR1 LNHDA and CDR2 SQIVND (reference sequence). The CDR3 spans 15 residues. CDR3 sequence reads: CASSIRTSHQETQYF. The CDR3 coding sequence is TGTGCCAGTAGTATTAGGACTAGCCACCAAGAGACCCAGTACTTC.

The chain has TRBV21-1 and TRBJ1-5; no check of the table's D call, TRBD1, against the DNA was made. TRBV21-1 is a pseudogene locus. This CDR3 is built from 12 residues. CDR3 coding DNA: TGTGCCCGCTATGGGGCCAATCAGCCCCAGCATTTT. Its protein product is CARYGANQPQHF.

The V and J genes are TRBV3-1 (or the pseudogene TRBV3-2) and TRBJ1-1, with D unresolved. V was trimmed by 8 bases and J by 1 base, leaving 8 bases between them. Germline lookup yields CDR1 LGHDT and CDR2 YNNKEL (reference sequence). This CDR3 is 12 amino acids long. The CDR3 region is CASATGNTEAFF. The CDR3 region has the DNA TGTGCCAGCGCGACGGGGAACACTGAAGCTTTCTTT.

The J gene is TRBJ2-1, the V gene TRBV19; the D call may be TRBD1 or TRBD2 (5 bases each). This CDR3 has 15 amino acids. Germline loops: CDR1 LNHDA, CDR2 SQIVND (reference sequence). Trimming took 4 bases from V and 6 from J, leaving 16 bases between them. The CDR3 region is CASSRPGRSTNEQFF. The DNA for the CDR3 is TGTGCCAGTAGTAGACCGGGACGCTCAACCAATGAGCAGTTCTTC.

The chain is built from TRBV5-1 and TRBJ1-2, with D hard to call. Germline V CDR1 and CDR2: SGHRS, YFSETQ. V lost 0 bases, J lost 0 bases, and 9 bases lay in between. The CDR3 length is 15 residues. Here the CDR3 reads CASSLDDLANYGYTF. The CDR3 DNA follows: TGCGCCAGCAGCTTGGATGACTTAGCTAACTATGGCTACACCTTC.

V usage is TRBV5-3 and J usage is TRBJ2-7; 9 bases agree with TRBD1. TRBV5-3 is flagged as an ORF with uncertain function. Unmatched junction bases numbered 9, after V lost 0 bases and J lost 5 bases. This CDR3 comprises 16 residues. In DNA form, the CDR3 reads TGTGCCAGAAGCTTGGCCAGAGGGGACAGGGACCACGAGCAGTACTTC. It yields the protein CARSLARGDRDHEQYF.

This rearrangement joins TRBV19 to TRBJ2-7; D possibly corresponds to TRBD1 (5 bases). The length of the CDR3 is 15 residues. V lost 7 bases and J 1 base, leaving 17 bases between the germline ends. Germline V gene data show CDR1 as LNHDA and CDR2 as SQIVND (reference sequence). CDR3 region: CASTTRQPSSYEQYF. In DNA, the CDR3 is TGTGCCAGTACCACCCGACAGCCTTCGTCCTACGAGCAGTACTTC.

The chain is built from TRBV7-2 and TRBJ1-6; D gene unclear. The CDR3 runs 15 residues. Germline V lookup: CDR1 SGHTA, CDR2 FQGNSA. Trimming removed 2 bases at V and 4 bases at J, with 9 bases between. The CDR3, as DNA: TGTGCCAGCAGCTTACTAGGGCAGTATAATTCACCCCTCCACTTT. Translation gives CASSLLGQYNSPLHF.

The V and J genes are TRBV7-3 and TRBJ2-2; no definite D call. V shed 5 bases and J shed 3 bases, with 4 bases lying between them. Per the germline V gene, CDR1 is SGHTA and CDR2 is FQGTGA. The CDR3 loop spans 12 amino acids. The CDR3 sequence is CASSPYTGELFF. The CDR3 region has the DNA TGTGCCAGCAGCCCATACACCGGGGAGCTGTTTTTT.

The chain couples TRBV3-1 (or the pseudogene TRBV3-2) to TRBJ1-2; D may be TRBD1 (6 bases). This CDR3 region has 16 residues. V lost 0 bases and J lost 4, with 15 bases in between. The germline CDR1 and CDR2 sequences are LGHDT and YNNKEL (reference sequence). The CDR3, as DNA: TGTGCCAGCAGCCAAGATAGCAGGACAGTTCTCTATGGCTACACCTTC. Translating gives CASSQDSRTVLYGYTF.

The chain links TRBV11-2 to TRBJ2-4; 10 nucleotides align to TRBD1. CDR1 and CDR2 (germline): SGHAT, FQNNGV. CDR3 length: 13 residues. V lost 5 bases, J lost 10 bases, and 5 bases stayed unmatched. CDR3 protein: CASSPGQGGIQYF. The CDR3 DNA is TGTGCCAGCAGCCCTGGACAGGGGGGGATTCAGTACTTC.